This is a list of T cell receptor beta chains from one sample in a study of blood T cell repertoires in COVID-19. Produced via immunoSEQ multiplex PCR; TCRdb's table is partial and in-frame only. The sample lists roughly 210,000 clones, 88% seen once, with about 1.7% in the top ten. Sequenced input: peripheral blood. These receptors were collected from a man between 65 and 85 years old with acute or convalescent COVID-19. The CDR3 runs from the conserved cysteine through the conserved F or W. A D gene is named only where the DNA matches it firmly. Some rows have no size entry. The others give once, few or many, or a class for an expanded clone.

CDR3 protein: CASSLGSLYGYTF
CDR3 DNA: TGCGCCAGCAGCTTGGGTTCTTTGTATGGCTACACCTTC
J gene: TRBJ1-2
D gene: -
clone size: -
V gene: TRBV5-1
CDR3 length: 13

CDR3 protein: CASRPESRTYEQYF
CDR3 DNA: TGTGCCAGCCGCCCAGAGAGCAGGACCTACGAGCAGTACTTC
J gene: TRBJ2-7
D gene: -
clone size: -
V gene: TRBV6-5
CDR3 length: 14

CDR3 protein: CASSKDEGEAGELFF
CDR3 DNA: TGTGCCAGCAGCAAAGATGAAGGGGAGGCCGGGGAGCTGTTTTTT
J gene: TRBJ2-2
D gene: -
clone size: -
V gene: TRBV21-1
CDR3 length: 15

CDR3 protein: CASSLGYRGSNYGYTF
CDR3 DNA: TGTGCCAGCAGTTTAGGATACAGGGGTTCGAACTATGGCTACACCTTC
J gene: TRBJ1-2
D gene: TRBD1
clone size: -
V gene: TRBV27
CDR3 length: 16

CDR3 protein: CASSLGDLWSGPPRELFF
CDR3 DNA: TGCGCCAGCAGCTTGGGGGATCTCTGGAGCGGCCCCCCCCGGGAGCTGTTTTTT
J gene: TRBJ2-2
D gene: -
clone size: -
V gene: TRBV5-1
CDR3 length: 18

CDR3 protein: CAIRRQGDRYTF
CDR3 DNA: TGTGCCATCAGAAGACAGGGGGACCGCTACACCTTC
J gene: TRBJ1-2
D gene: TRBD1
clone size: -
V gene: TRBV10-3
CDR3 length: 12

CDR3 protein: CASSSNRAVYGYTF
CDR3 DNA: TGTGCCAGCTCATCCAACAGGGCAGTCTATGGCTACACCTTC
J gene: TRBJ1-2
D gene: -
clone size: -
V gene: TRBV18
CDR3 length: 14

CDR3 protein: CATLNSGSFYEQYF
CDR3 DNA: TGTGCCACTTTAAATAGCGGGAGTTTCTACGAGCAGTACTTC
J gene: TRBJ2-7
D gene: TRBD2
clone size: -
V gene: TRBV10-3
CDR3 length: 14

CDR3 protein: CASSIQGAWTRNEQFF
CDR3 DNA: TGTGCCAGCAGTATCCAGGGGGCATGGACTAGAAATGAGCAGTTCTTC
J gene: TRBJ2-1
D gene: -
clone size: -
V gene: TRBV27
CDR3 length: 16

CDR3 protein: CASIKDRAGGQPQHF
CDR3 DNA: TGTGCCAGCATTAAGGACAGGGCAGGAGGACAGCCCCAGCATTTT
J gene: TRBJ1-5
D gene: TRBD1
clone size: -
V gene: TRBV28
CDR3 length: 15

CDR3 protein: CASSPRGPPDTEAFF
CDR3 DNA: TGTGCCAGCTCCCCTAGGGGGCCCCCAGACACTGAAGCTTTCTTT
J gene: TRBJ1-1
D gene: TRBD1
clone size: -
V gene: TRBV18
CDR3 length: 15

CDR3 protein: CASSQDDSEFSYNEQFF
CDR3 DNA: TGTGCCAGCAGCCAAGATGATTCGGAGTTCTCCTACAATGAGCAGTTCTTC
J gene: TRBJ2-1
D gene: -
clone size: -
V gene: TRBV4-2
CDR3 length: 17

CDR3 protein: CASSLAGTGAYGYTF
CDR3 DNA: TGCGCCAGCAGCTTGGCCGGGACAGGGGCCTATGGCTACACCTTC
J gene: TRBJ1-2
D gene: TRBD1
clone size: -
V gene: TRBV5-1
CDR3 length: 15

CDR3 protein: CASSSPGDYAYNEQFF
CDR3 DNA: TGCGCCAGCAGCTCGCCAGGGGATTATGCCTACAATGAGCAGTTCTTC
J gene: TRBJ2-1
D gene: -
clone size: -
V gene: TRBV5-1
CDR3 length: 16

CDR3 protein: CASSLQGLANYGYTF
CDR3 DNA: TGTGCCAGCAGCTTACAGGGCTTAGCTAACTATGGCTACACCTTC
J gene: TRBJ1-2
D gene: -
clone size: -
V gene: TRBV7-9
CDR3 length: 15

CDR3 protein: CASSLGPTEWTQYF
CDR3 DNA: TGTGCCAGCAGCTTAGGGCCGACGGAGTGGACCCAGTACTTC
J gene: TRBJ2-5
D gene: -
clone size: -
V gene: TRBV11-3
CDR3 length: 14

CDR3 protein: CAISDPSGRGGELFF
CDR3 DNA: TGTGCCATCAGTGACCCTAGCGGGAGGGGCGGGGAGCTGTTTTTT
J gene: TRBJ2-2
D gene: TRBD2
clone size: -
V gene: TRBV10-3
CDR3 length: 15

CDR3 protein: CASSVQTGATNEKLFF
CDR3 DNA: TGTGCCAGCAGTGTTCAGACAGGCGCAACTAATGAAAAACTGTTTTTT
J gene: TRBJ1-4
D gene: -
clone size: few
V gene: TRBV6-1
CDR3 length: 16